The rows below give T cell receptor beta chains drawn from one sample of a study of tumor-infiltrating lymphocytes in oesophageal squamous cell carcinoma. Using its own MiXCR run on the PCR reads, TCRdb lists one record per CDR3 protein. Among more than 15,000 distinct CDR3 sequences listed, around two fifths were seen once. Input material: normal esophageal tissue next to the tumor. Every receptor here comes from a female donor with esophageal squamous cell carcinoma. Both conserved end residues are part of each CDR3. The order of the fields is CDR3 length, clone size, J gene, D gene, V gene, CDR3 DNA, CDR3 protein. The D gene is left open where the match is weak. The size field is filled for only some rows; it gives once, few, many or a size class.

15 many TRBJ1-1 . TRBV28 TGTGCCAGCAGTTTAGGCACCTCGGGAAGGGCTGAAGCTTTCTTT CASSLGTSGRAEAFF
13 . TRBJ2-1 . TRBV7-9 TGTGCCAGCAGCTTACCAGTATCCAACGAGCAGTTCTTC CASSLPVSNEQFF
13 few TRBJ2-1 . TRBV7-6 TGTGCTAGCAGCTTAAGAACCCGTGATGAGCAGTTCTTC CASSLRTRDEQFF
17 . TRBJ2-1 . TRBV11-2 TGTGCCAGCAGCCAATTGGGGGACGGGAATTTCTTCCAGACCCAGTTCTTC CASSQLGDGNFFQTQFF
13 few TRBJ2-7 . TRBV19 TGTGCCAGTAGTATCGACAGGTACAATGAGCAGTACTTC CASSIDRYNEQYF
16 . TRBJ2-5 TRBD1 TRBV6-5 TGTGCCAGCAGAAGGGGACAGGGGGCTGGGGAAGAGACCCAGTACTTC CASRRGQGAGEETQYF
16 . TRBJ2-5 TRBD1 TRBV7-8 TGTGCCAGCAGTTCGCCGGACCAGGGGGCCCAAGAGACCCAGTACTTC CASSSPDQGAQETQYF
14 . TRBJ2-1 . TRBV12-3/TRBV12-4 TGTGCCAGCAGCCCCCGGGGCGCAAACAATGAGCAGTTCTTC CASSPRGANNEQFF
14 few TRBJ2-7 . TRBV12-3/TRBV12-4 TGTGCCAGCAGGAACAGCGTTCTTGATTCACCCCTCCACTTC CASRNSVLDSPLHF
13 few TRBJ1-1 . TRBV14 TGTGCCAGCAGCCGGGGGACTGGAACTGAAGCTTTCTTT CASSRGTGTEAFF
14 many TRBJ2-7 TRBD2 TRBV10-3 TGTGCCATCAGTGGGGCGGGGGTCCGGTACGAGCAGTACTTC CAISGAGVRYEQYF
13 many TRBJ2-5 . TRBV7-3 TGTGCCAGCAGCTTAGGGGGGTGGGGTGAGCAGTACTTC CASSLGGWGEQYF
19 . TRBJ2-5 TRBD2 TRBV7-6 TGTGCCAGCAGCTTAAGTTTATGGACTAGCGGGGCGAACAAAGAGACCCAGTACTTC CASSLSLWTSGANKETQYF
15 . TRBJ2-1 TRBD1 TRBV12-3/TRBV12-4 TGTGCCAGCAGTATTGGACAGGGGCACTACAATGAGCAGTTCTTC CASSIGQGHYNEQFF
16 many TRBJ2-7 TRBD2 TRBV11-2 TGTGCCAGCAGCTTAGTAACCAGCGGGGCGTACGATGAGCAGTACTTC CASSLVTSGAYDEQYF
13 . TRBJ2-1 . TRBV27 TGTGCCAGCAGTTACCAGGGGCGGAATGAGCAGTTCTTC CASSYQGRNEQFF